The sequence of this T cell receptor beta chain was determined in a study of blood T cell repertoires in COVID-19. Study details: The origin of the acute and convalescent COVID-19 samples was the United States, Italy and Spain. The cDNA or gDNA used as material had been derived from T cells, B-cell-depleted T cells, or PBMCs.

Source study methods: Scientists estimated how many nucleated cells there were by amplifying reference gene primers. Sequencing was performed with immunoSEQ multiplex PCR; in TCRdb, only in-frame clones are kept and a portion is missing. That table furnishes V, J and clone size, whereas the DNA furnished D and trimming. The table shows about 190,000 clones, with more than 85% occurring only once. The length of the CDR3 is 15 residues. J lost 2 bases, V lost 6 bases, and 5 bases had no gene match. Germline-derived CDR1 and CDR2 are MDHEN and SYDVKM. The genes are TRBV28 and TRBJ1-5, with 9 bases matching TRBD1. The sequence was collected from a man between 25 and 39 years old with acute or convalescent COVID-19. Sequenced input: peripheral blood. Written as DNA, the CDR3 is TGTGCCAGCAGCCAGGGACAGGGTGGCAATCAGCCCCAGCATTTT. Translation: CASSQGQGGNQPQHF. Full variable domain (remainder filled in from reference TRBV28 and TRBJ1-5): DVKVTQSSRYLVKRTGEKVFLECVQDMDHENMFWYRQDPGLGLRLIYFSYDVKMKEKGDIPEGYSVSREKKERFSLILESASTNQTSMYLCASSQGQGGNQPQHFGDGTRLSIL.